The entry below describes one T cell receptor beta chain. Its specific antigen is unknown. Nothing much larger sits one base from this clone, and base qualities are not available. The data belong to a study of post-analysis software for immune sequencing data (dated by TCRdb to between 2014 and 2016). About the full investigation: The recorded disease courses included relapsing-remitting, secondary progressive and progressive-relapsing multiple sclerosis, and some patients had no subtype annotation. A subset of samples was prepared in parallel using single-end sample barcoding, then pooled and co-amplified after Illumina adapter ligation. The multiple sclerosis patient repertoires were compared with under 13 previously published healthy control repertoires from donors aged about 6 to 26 years. On the study overall, not on this receptor specifically: Compared with controls, multiple sclerosis patients had significantly lower normalized Chao1 diversity, a finding suggesting substantial peripheral T-cell clonal expansion. Significantly higher frequencies in patients than in controls were found for five or six TRBV segments, including TRBV5-6, TRBV5-1 and TRBV20-1. The control group was slightly older than the multiple sclerosis patient group. Strong co-clustering of samples prepared in the same batch was shown by direct clustering with F measure, prompting a batch-effect correction.

Its CDR3 holds 14 amino acids, cysteine through phenylalanine. The DNA shown is the 42-base CDR3, in frame from base 1. The germline V gene yields KGHDR for CDR1 and SFDVKD for CDR2. The junction shows trimming of 4 bases on V and 6 bases on J, and the gene matches do not reach 5 bases of it. TCR beta repertoires were profiled from peripheral blood of approximately 13 young patients with multiple sclerosis to demonstrate the VDJtools post-analysis software. The multiple sclerosis patients were children and adolescents ranging in age from about 6 to 17 years. Libraries were constructed by PCR. Instrument on record: Illumina HiSeq 2500. To reduce PCR and sequencing biases, unique molecular identifiers were built into the TCR beta cDNA libraries. Some 500,000 cDNA molecules were obtained for every 1 to 10 million input T cells, so each molecule roughly corresponded to one T cell. The same protocol used for the earlier healthy control dataset was applied to prepare and sequence the patient libraries. Within a given batch, samples were prepared together, multiplexed and sequenced on the same HiSeq lane. Per the authors' processing: MIGEC handled the raw barcoded reads, throwing out single-read molecular identifier groups before consensus assembly and CDR3 extraction. Clonotype tables were post-analysed with VDJtools, and diversity was normalized by down-sampling all datasets to the smallest sample size. Repertoire overlap clustering matched CDR3 amino acid but not nucleotide sequences to correct batch-related cross-sample contamination. Starting from the raw public reads, TCRdb applied fastp trimming at Q25, assembled clones with MiXCR and retained in-frame beta chains. CDR3 protein sequences are deduplicated, and each keeps its most common genes and DNA. The V and J calls were determined by TCRdb, not by the authors. Across this sample there are fewer than 900,000 distinct CDR3 sequences, with about 43% seen only once. Roughly 4.9% of the sample is held by the ten biggest clonotypes.

This receptor was identified in a girl between 10 and 17 years old with multiple sclerosis. The chain joins TRBV24-1 to TRBJ2-1; 7 junctional bases match TRBD1. The specimen sequenced was blood. The CDR3 region: CATSDKGQLNEQFF. The DNA is TGTGCCACCAGTGACAAGGGACAGCTCAATGAGCAGTTCTTC.